This T cell receptor beta chain was recovered during a study of response to subunit inactivated influenza vaccine. Study conclusions and caveats: There was a suggestion from the authors that each seasonal influenza vaccination recruits few new T cells.

V was clipped by 3 bases and J by 9 bases, with 23 bases between them. The CDR3 contains 16 residues. Looked up from germline, CDR1 is DFQATT and CDR2 is SNEGSKA (reference sequence). Each CDR3 protein gets one entry after TCRdb re-called the RT-PCR reads with MiXCR. The sample consists of about 780,000 distinct CDR3 sequences, roughly 20% of them appearing once. This clonotype was counted between two and nine times. Its antigen is unknown. This receptor was identified in a man aged 50 to 60 who received an inactivated influenza vaccine. The V gene is TRBV20-1, the J gene TRBJ2-2, with TRBD2 as a possible D gene (5 bases). This sample comprised PBMCs from blood, obtained roughly 5 days after vaccination. In DNA, the CDR3 is TGCAGTGCTAGCCCCCGGGTGGTCGAGGGATCCCGGGAGCTGTTTTTT. Amino acids: CSASPRVVEGSRELFF.